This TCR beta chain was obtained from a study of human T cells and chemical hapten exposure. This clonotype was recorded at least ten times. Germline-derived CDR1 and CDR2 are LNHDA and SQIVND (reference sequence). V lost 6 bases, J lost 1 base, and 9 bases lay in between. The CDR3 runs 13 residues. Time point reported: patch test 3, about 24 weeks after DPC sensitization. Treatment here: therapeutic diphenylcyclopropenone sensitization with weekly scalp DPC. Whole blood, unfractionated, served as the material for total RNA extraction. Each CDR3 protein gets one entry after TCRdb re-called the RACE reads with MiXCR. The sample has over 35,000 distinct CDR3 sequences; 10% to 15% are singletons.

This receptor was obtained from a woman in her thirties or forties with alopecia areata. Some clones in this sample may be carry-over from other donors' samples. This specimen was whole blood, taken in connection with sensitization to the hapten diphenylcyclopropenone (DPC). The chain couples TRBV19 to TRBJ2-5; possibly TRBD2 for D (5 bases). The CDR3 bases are TGTGCCAGTAGCTCTAGCCGCCAAGAGACCCAGTACTTC. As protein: CASSSSRQETQYF.